The following is a T cell receptor (beta chain) sequence with its context. Its antigen is undetermined. Some clones are missing from TCRdb's copy, which holds only in-frame ones; the method was immunoSEQ multiplex PCR. The data hold about 15,000 clones, with 86% observed a single time. The CDR3 contains 15 residues. V gave up 6 bases and J gave up 4 bases, with 18 bases separating them. Germline values: CDR1 SNHLY, CDR2 FYNNEI. The time point is: roughly 11-day in vitro stimulation with candidate neoantigen peptide 6. A few pembrolizumab responders had their TCRs sequenced. The source of the sample is a study of PD-1 blockade in mismatch repair-deficient tumors.

The chain joins TRBV2 to TRBJ1-1, with no clear D. Sequenced here: cells cultured in vitro, sampled from a patient treated with pembrolizumab. This TCR was sampled from an adult with mismatch repair-deficient cancer. CDR3 residues: CASSVQAEEGTEAFF. Here the CDR3 DNA reads TGTGCCAGCAGCGTCCAGGCGGAAGAAGGCACTGAAGCTTTCTTT.